Each of the 16 T cell receptor beta chains below was sequenced from the same sample in a study of blood T cell repertoires in COVID-19. Assay: immunoSEQ multiplex PCR; the TCRdb copy retains only in-frame clones and omits some. The sample gives about 210,000 clones, roughly four fifths of which show up once; 7.8% is in the top ten. Sequenced sample: peripheral blood. All receptors derive from a woman of 80 years or more with COVID-19, enrolled during active disease.

This chain uses TRBV28 with TRBJ1-1, with TRBD1 matching over 7 bases. Germline V gene data show CDR1 as MDHEN and CDR2 as SYDVKM. With V trimmed by 6 bases and J by 7 bases, 11 bases remained unmatched. This CDR3 has 14 amino acids. The CDR3 DNA reads TGTGCCAGCAGCGCAGGGGGGACGAGGGGTGAAGCTTTCTTT. This sequence encodes CASSAGGTRGEAFF.

The chain recombines TRBV29-1 with TRBJ2-3; 7 bases map to TRBD2. Unmatched junction bases numbered 7, after V lost 5 bases and J lost 8 bases. Germline V CDR1 and CDR2: SQVTM, ANQGSEA. The CDR3 contains 12 residues. In nucleotides, the CDR3 is TGCAGCGTTAGGAGTGGGAGGGGTACGCAGTATTTT. This sequence encodes CSVRSGRGTQYF.

This chain uses TRBV19 with TRBJ2-5, with D possibly TRBD1 on 6 matching bases. Trimming removed 5 bases from V and 5 bases from J, with 12 bases in between. The CDR3 consists of 13 residues. Germline loops: CDR1 LNHDA, CDR2 SQIVND (reference sequence). CDR3 region: CASSWGRVETQYF. The CDR3 DNA sequence: TGTGCCAGTAGTTGGGGGCGTGTGGAGACCCAGTACTTC.

This clone was recorded once. The CDR3 DNA follows: TGTGCCAGCGGAGCGCCGGGGGTAGGCTACGAGCAGTACTTC. This translates into CASGAPGVGYEQYF. The V gene is TRBV3-1 (or the pseudogene TRBV3-2), the J gene TRBJ2-7; perhaps TRBD2 as D (6 bases). The germline V gene has CDR1 LGHDT and CDR2 YNNKEL (reference sequence). CDR3 length: 14 amino acids. V lost 8 bases and J 3 bases, leaving 17 bases between the germline ends.

This clone was seen a handful of times. The chain joins TRBV7-3 to TRBJ2-2; TRBD2 matches 10 bases. CDR1 is SGHTA and CDR2 is FQGTGA in the germline V gene. With V trimmed by 5 bases and J by 1 base, 1 base remained unmatched. CDR3 length equals 15 residues. CDR3 loop: CASSGTSVNTGELFF. CDR3 sequence (DNA): TGTGCCAGCAGCGGGACTAGCGTGAACACCGGGGAGCTGTTTTTT.

This chain links TRBV3-1 (or the pseudogene TRBV3-2) with TRBJ1-6, with 9 bases that match TRBD1. V dropped 3 bases and J dropped 8; count of bases not matched to a gene: 5. This CDR3 has 15 amino acids. Germline values: CDR1 LGHDT, CDR2 YNNKEL (reference sequence). CDR3 residues: CASSQTGGYDSPLHF. CDR3 sequence (DNA): TGTGCCAGCAGCCAGACAGGGGGTTATGATTCACCCCTCCACTTT.

The chain joins TRBV28 to TRBJ1-2; weak D call: TRBD1 (6 bases). Trimming took off 4 bases at V and 6 bases at J, with 9 bases between the two ends. CDR1 and CDR2 (germline): MDHEN, SYDVKM. The CDR3 sequence is 12 residues long. The CDR3: CASSSGQNGYTF. CDR3 nucleotides: TGTGCCAGCAGTTCGGGACAAAATGGCTACACCTTC.

The gene calls are TRBV5-8 and TRBJ1-2; D might be TRBD1 (6 bases). Germline loops: CDR1 SGHTS, CDR2 YDEGEE. The CDR3 is 14 amino acids. V was trimmed by 4 bases and J by 4 bases, leaving 14 bases between them. The CDR3 sequence is CASSQPTGTYGYTF. CDR3 DNA: TGTGCCAGCAGCCAACCTACAGGGACCTATGGCTACACCTTC.

The rearrangement uses TRBV5-1 and TRBJ2-1; D not resolved. Germline loops: CDR1 SGHRS, CDR2 YFSETQ. V lost 2 bases and J 7 bases, leaving 7 bases between the germline ends. CDR3 length: 12 amino acids. The CDR3 DNA follows: TGCGCCAGCAGCTTCCCCCAAAATGAGCAGTTCTTC. Protein sequence: CASSFPQNEQFF.

This sequence joins TRBV5-8 and TRBJ1-2; 11 bases line up with TRBD1. V shed 4 bases, J shed 4 bases, and the junction held 3 bases outside the gene matches. In germline, CDR1 is SGHTS, CDR2 YDEGEE. The CDR3 length is 14 residues. CDR3: CASSPGQGGYGYTF. CDR3 nucleotide sequence: TGTGCCAGCAGCCCGGGACAGGGGGGCTATGGCTACACCTTC.

This chain joins TRBV5-1 and TRBJ2-3; the match to TRBD2 covers 12 bases. V shed 4 bases, J shed 0 bases, and the junction held 12 bases outside the gene matches. Germline lookup yields CDR1 SGHRS and CDR2 YFSETQ. This CDR3 spans 19 amino acids. The CDR3 DNA reads as TGCGCCAGCAGCCCCTGGACTAGCGGGACGGCTCATAGCACAGATACGCAGTATTTT. This translates into CASSPWTSGTAHSTDTQYF. Complete variable domain (other parts from reference TRBV5-1 and TRBJ2-3): KAGVTQTPRYLIKTRGQQVTLSCSPISGHRSVSWYQQTPGQGLQFLFEYFSETQRNKGNFPGRFSGRQFSNSRSEMNVSTLELGDSALYLCASSPWTSGTAHSTDTQYFGPGTRLTVL.

This rearrangement joins TRBV15 to TRBJ2-7; 7 bases map to TRBD1. The CDR3 covers 16 residues. V lost 0 bases to trimming and J lost 2 bases; unmatched junction nucleotides: 7. Germline values: CDR1 LNHNV, CDR2 YYDKDF (reference sequence). CDR3 protein: CATSRDKGAHPYEQYF. In nucleotides, the CDR3 is TGTGCCACCAGCAGAGATAAGGGGGCGCACCCCTACGAGCAGTACTTC.

The chain joins TRBV12-1 to TRBJ1-5; the table gives TRBD1 as D, unverified against the DNA. TRBV12-1 is an annotated pseudogene. This CDR3 is built from 13 residues. The CDR3 reads CASSWLLNQPQHF. DNA of the CDR3: TGTGCCAGCAGCTGGCTGTTAAATCAGCCCCAGCATTTT.

The chain joins TRBV10-3 to TRBJ2-7; 9 bases align to TRBD1. The CDR3 loop spans 14 amino acids. Trimming cost V 4 bases and J 0 bases; bases outside gene matches: 1. Germline V CDR1 and CDR2: ENHRY, SYGVKD. The CDR3 protein is CAISGTGASYEQYF. In DNA form, the CDR3 reads TGTGCCATCAGTGGGACAGGGGCCTCCTACGAGCAGTACTTC.

V gene TRBV19 combines with J gene TRBJ2-3; TRBD1 agrees at 8 bases. The CDR3 length is 14 residues. Germline-derived CDR1 and CDR2 are LNHDA and SQIVND (reference sequence). With V trimmed by 9 bases and J by 0 bases, 5 bases remained unmatched. The CDR3 coding sequence is TGTGCCAGCCGACGGACAGGGAGCACAGATACGCAGTATTTT. Translated: CASRRTGSTDTQYF. The variable domain in full, with the rest retrieved from reference TRBV19 and TRBJ2-3, is DGGITQSPKYLFRKEGQNVTLSCEQNLNHDAMYWYRQDPGQGLRLIYYSQIVNDFQKGDIAEGYSVSREKKESFPLTVTSAQKNPTAFYLCASRRTGSTDTQYFGPGTRLTVL.

The V call is TRBV6-5, the J call TRBJ1-4; D is perhaps TRBD1 (5 bases). The length of the CDR3 is 14 residues. The V gene's germline CDR1 is MNHEY and CDR2 SVGAGI. Deletions cut 6 bases from V and 4 bases from J, with 12 bases between. CDR3 protein: CASSDGHINEKLFF. The CDR3 DNA is TGTGCCAGCAGCGACGGACACATTAATGAAAAACTGTTTTTT.